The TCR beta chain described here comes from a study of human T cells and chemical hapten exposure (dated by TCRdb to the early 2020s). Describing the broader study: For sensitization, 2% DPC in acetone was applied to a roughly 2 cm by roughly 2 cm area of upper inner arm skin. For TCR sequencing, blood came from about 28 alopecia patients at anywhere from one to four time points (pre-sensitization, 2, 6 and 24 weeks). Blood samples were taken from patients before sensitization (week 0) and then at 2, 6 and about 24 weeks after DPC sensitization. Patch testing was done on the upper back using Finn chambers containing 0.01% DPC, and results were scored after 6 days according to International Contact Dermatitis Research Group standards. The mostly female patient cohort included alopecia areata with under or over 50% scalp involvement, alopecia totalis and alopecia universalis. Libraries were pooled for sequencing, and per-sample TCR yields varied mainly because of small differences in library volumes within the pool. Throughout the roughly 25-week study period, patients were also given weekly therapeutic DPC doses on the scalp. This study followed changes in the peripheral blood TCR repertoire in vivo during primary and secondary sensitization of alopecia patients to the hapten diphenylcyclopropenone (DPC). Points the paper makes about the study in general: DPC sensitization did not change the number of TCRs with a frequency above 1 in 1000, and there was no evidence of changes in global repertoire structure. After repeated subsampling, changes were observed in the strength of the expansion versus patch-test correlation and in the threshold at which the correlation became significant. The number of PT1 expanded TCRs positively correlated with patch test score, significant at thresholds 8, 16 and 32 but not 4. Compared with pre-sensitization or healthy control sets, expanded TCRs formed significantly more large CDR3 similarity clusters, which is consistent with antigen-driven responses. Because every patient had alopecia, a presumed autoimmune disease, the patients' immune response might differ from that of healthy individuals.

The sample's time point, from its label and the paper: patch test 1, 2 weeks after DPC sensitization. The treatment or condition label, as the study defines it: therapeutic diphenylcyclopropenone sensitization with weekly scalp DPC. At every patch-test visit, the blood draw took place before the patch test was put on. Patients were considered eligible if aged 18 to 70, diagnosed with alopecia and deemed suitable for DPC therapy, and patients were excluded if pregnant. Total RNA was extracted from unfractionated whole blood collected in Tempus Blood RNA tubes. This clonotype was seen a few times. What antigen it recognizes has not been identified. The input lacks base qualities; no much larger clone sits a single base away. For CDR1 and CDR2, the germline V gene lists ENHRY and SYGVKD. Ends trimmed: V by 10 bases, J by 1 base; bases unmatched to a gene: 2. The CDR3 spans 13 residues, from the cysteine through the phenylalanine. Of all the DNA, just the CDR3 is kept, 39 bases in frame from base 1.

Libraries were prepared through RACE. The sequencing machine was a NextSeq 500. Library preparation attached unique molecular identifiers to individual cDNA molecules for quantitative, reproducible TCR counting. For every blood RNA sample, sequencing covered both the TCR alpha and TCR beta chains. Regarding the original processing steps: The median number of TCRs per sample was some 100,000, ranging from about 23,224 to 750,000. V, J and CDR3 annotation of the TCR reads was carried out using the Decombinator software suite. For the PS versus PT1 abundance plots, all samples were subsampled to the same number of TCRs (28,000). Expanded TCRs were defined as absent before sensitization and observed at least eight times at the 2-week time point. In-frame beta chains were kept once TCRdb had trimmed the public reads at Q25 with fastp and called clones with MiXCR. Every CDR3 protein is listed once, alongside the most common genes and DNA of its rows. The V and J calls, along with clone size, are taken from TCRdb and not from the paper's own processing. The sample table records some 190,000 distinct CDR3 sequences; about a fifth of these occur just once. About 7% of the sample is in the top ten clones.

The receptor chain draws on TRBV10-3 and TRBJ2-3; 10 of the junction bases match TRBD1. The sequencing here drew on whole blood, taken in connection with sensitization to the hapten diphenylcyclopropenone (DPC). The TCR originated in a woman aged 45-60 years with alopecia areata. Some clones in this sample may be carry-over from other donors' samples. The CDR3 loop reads CATGTGGTDTQYF. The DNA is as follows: TGTGCCACTGGGACAGGGGGCACAGATACGCAGTATTTT.